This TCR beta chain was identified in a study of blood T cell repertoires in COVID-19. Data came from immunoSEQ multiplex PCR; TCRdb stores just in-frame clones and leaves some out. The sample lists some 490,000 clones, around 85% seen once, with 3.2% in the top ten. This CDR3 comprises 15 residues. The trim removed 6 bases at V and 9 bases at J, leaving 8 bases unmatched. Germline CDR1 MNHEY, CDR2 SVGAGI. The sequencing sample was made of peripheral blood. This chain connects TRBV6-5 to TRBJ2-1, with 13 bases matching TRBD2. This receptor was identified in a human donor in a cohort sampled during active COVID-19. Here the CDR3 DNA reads TGTGCCAGCAGAGGACTAGCGGGAGTTCCCAGTGAGCAGTTCTTC. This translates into CASRGLAGVPSEQFF.